These 20 T cell receptor beta chains were all obtained from the same sample, sequenced in a study of CD8+CD57+ T cells in acquired aplastic anemia. All sequencing subjects had displayed CD8+CD57+ cell expansion on flow cytometry. CDR3 and TCR beta VDJ profiling relied on a genomic DNA template. Using its own MiXCR run on the reads, TCRdb lists one record per CDR3 protein. The sample lists more than 200,000 distinct CDR3 sequences; over 40% were seen once. The sample consisted of sorted CD4+, CD8+, or CD8+CD57+ T cells (not recorded which) from PBMCs. These receptor sequences come from a human donor with aplastic anemia.

The chain joins TRBV19 to TRBJ1-2, with D possibly matching TRBD1 (6 bases). Trimming removed 5 bases at V and 8 bases at J, with 21 bases between. The CDR3 spans 15 residues. Germline V lookup: CDR1 LNHDA, CDR2 SQIVND (reference sequence). In nucleotides, the CDR3 is TGTGCCAGTAGTCGGGGTCATGGGGGGGCCTACGGCTACACCTTC. Encoded protein: CASSRGHGGAYGYTF.

This clonotype was counted once. This may arise from a read error, as a much more abundant clone is one base away. The chain joins TRBV3-1 to TRBJ2-3; D uncertain. CDR1 is LGHDT and CDR2 is YNNKEL in the germline V gene (reference sequence). The CDR3 is made up of 13 amino acids. V lost 0 bases, J lost 5 bases, and 6 bases lay in between. CDR3 amino acids: CASSQDTRDTQYF. For the CDR3, the DNA is TGTGCCAGCAGCCAAGATACGAGAGATACGCAGTATTTT.

V is TRBV25-1 and J is TRBJ1-2, with 9 bases aligning to TRBD1. V was pared by 1 base and J by 5 bases, with 5 bases of the junction left unmatched. The length of the CDR3 is 15 residues. Per germline, CDR1 MGHDK and CDR2 SYGVNS. In DNA, the CDR3 is TGTGCCAGCAGTGAATGGAGGACAGGGGATTATGGCTACACCTTC. As protein: CASSEWRTGDYGYTF.

V is TRBV6-5 and J is TRBJ2-7, with TRBD1 matching over 9 bases. The CDR3 runs to 12 residues. V was pared by 8 bases and J by 5 bases, with 4 bases of the junction left unmatched. Per the germline V gene, CDR1 is MNHEY and CDR2 is SVGAGI. DNA of the CDR3: TGTGCCAGCGGGGGACAGGGCCACGAGCAGTACTTC. Its protein is CASGGQGHEQYF.

This clonotype appeared many times. The rearrangement uses TRBV29-1 and TRBJ1-5; TRBD1 might be the D (5 bases). CDR3 length equals 13 residues. Between the trimmed V and J ends, which lost 6 bases and 2 bases, there was a span of 11 bases. The germline gives CDR1 SQVTM, CDR2 ANQGSEA. CDR3 loop: CSVAGRGNQPQHF. The CDR3 DNA follows: TGCAGCGTGGCGGGCAGGGGCAATCAGCCCCAGCATTTT. Filled out from reference TRBV29-1 and TRBJ1-5, the complete variable domain reads SAVISQKPSRDICQRGTSLTIQCQVDSQVTMMFWYRQQPGQSLTLIATANQGSEATYESGFVIDKFPISRPNLTFSTLTVSNMSPEDSSIYLCSVAGRGNQPQHFGDGTRLSIL.

There are a few counts of this clonotype. A much larger clone is a single base away; this may be a read error. The rearrangement uses TRBV10-3 and TRBJ2-2; tentative D call: TRBD2 (5 bases). There are 13 residues in the CDR3. CDR1 ENHRY and CDR2 SYGVKD come from the germline V gene. The CDR3 nucleotides are TGTGCCATGGGAGACGAAAACACCGGGGAGCTGCTTTTT. This gives the protein CAMGDENTGELLF.

This clonotype appeared many times. This rearrangement joins TRBV20-1 to TRBJ2-1; the match to TRBD1 covers 7 bases. Germline CDR1 and CDR2: DFQATT and SNEGSKA (reference sequence). The CDR3 is 14 amino acids. Trimming cost V 6 bases and J 2 bases; bases outside gene matches: 7. This CDR3 is CSALGDRAYNEQFF. The CDR3 region has the DNA TGCAGTGCCCTAGGCGACAGGGCCTACAATGAGCAGTTCTTC.

This clonotype was observed at least ten times. V usage is TRBV19 and J usage is TRBJ1-2; 9 nucleotides line up with TRBD1. V gave up 9 bases and J gave up 6 bases; unmatched junction bases: 14. CDR1 is LNHDA, CDR2 SQIVND, per germline (reference sequence). This CDR3 is 15 amino acids long. For the CDR3, the DNA is TGTGCCAGCTTCAACCCTCCGGGACAGGGTGATGGCTACACCTTC. Translated, it gives CASFNPPGQGDGYTF. The whole variable domain, filled in from reference TRBV19 and TRBJ1-2, reads DGGITQSPKYLFRKEGQNVTLSCEQNLNHDAMYWYRQDPGQGLRLIYYSQIVNDFQKGDIAEGYSVSREKKESFPLTVTSAQKNPTAFYLCASFNPPGQGDGYTFGSGTRLTVV.

The rearrangement links TRBV5-1 to TRBJ2-7, with D hard to call. The CDR3 runs to 14 residues. Germline V lookup: CDR1 SGHRS, CDR2 YFSETQ. Trimming shortened V by 4 bases and J by 2 bases, and 13 bases separated the two germline ends. The CDR3 here is CASSRDPRAYEQYF. The CDR3 DNA is TGCGCCAGCAGCCGTGACCCCCGAGCCTACGAGCAGTACTTC.

V gene TRBV20-1 combines with J gene TRBJ1-2; D perhaps matches TRBD1 (5 bases). V lost 1 base to trimming and J lost 4 bases, with 16 bases between them. Germline CDR1 is DFQATT and CDR2 is SNEGSKA (reference sequence). The CDR3 runs 15 residues. In DNA form, the CDR3 reads TGCAGTGCTAGAGTTATGGGGCAGCGAGTCTATGGCTACACCTTC. It translates to CSARVMGQRVYGYTF.

CDR3 bases: TGTGCCAGTAAGGGTGCAGCACAGTTCTTC. It is translated as CASKGAAQFF. The V and J genes are TRBV19 and TRBJ2-1; D is unclear. The CDR3 consists of 10 residues. Trimming stripped 7 bases from V and 13 bases from J, with 11 bases between. The germline CDR1 and CDR2 sequences are LNHDA and SQIVND (reference sequence).

This rearrangement joins TRBV10-3 to TRBJ2-6, with no clear D. This CDR3 comprises 17 residues. Germline CDR1 reads ENHRY; CDR2 reads SYGVKD. With 0 bases removed from V and 0 bases from J, the gap between germline ends came to 9 bases. CDR3 nucleotide sequence: TGTGCCATCAGTGAGTCAGGACCAACCTCTGGGGCCAACGTCCTGACTTTC. Translated: CAISESGPTSGANVLTF.

This clonotype was observed many times. The genes are TRBV7-2 and TRBJ1-5; 8 positions agree with TRBD1. CDR3 length: 16 amino acids. Germline V gene data show CDR1 as SGHTA and CDR2 as FQGNSA. Trimming took 3 bases from V and 4 from J; bases not matched to a gene: 8. This CDR3 reads CASSFSQGDWNQPQHF. In nucleotides, the CDR3 is TGTGCCAGCAGCTTTTCACAGGGGGATTGGAATCAGCCCCAGCATTTT.

This clonotype was counted ten times or more. The chain joins TRBV7-2 to TRBJ2-7, with 10 positions matching TRBD1. CDR1 is SGHTA, CDR2 FQGNSA, per germline. Germline trimming cut 0 bases from V and 3 bases from J; bases unmatched to any gene: 2. CDR3 length: 15 amino acids. The CDR3: CASSLAGTGDYEQYF. Written as DNA, the CDR3 is TGTGCCAGCAGCTTAGCTGGGACAGGGGACTACGAGCAGTACTTC. Full variable domain (rest looked up from reference TRBV7-2 and TRBJ2-7): GAGVSQSPSNKVTEKGKDVELRCDPISGHTALYWYRQSLGQGLEFLIYFQGNSAPDKSGLPSDRFSAERTGGSVSTLTIQRTQQEDSAVYLCASSLAGTGDYEQYFGPGTRLTVT.

This clonotype was counted a few times. V and J are TRBV12-5 and TRBJ1-2, with D tentatively TRBD1 (5 bases). Germline loops: CDR1 LGHNT, CDR2 FRNRAP. This CDR3 comprises 16 residues. V was cut by 5 bases and J by 2 bases, with 18 bases left in between. The CDR3 DNA reads TGTGCTAGTGGTCCATGGGGGGGGGGTGCCAACTATGGCTACACCTTC. Translation: CASGPWGGGANYGYTF. Full variable domain (rest looked up from reference TRBV12-5 and TRBJ1-2): DARVTQTPRHKVTEMGQEVTMRCQPILGHNTVFWYRQTMMQGLELLAYFRNRAPLDDSGMPKDRFSAEMPDATLATLKIQPSEPRDSAVYFCASGPWGGGANYGYTFGSGTRLTVV.

V usage is TRBV2 and J usage is TRBJ2-3; D unclear. Germline loops: CDR1 SNHLY, CDR2 FYNNEI. This CDR3 has 13 residues. The V and J ends lost 3 bases and 4 bases respectively, with 8 bases between them. CDR3 in DNA: TGTGCCAGCAGTGATCAAGTTCCAGATACGCAGTATTTT. It yields the protein CASSDQVPDTQYF.

This clonotype was seen at least ten times. The rearrangement joins TRBV19 to TRBJ2-4; D possibly corresponds to TRBD1 (6 bases). The CDR3 covers 15 residues. CDR1 LNHDA and CDR2 SQIVND come from the germline V gene (reference sequence). The V and J ends lost 5 bases and 5 bases respectively, with 16 bases between them. The CDR3 coding sequence is TGTGCCAGTAGTCTGTATCCGGGACAAGAAAACATTCAGTACTTC. Its protein product is CASSLYPGQENIQYF. Full variable domain (outside the CDR3, taken from reference TRBV19 and TRBJ2-4): DGGITQSPKYLFRKEGQNVTLSCEQNLNHDAMYWYRQDPGQGLRLIYYSQIVNDFQKGDIAEGYSVSREKKESFPLTVTSAQKNPTAFYLCASSLYPGQENIQYFGAGTRLSVL.

This clonotype was observed many times. This chain links TRBV19 with TRBJ1-2, with a possible D match to TRBD1 (5 bases). Trimming removed 5 bases at V and 2 bases at J, with 12 bases between. The CDR3 loop spans 14 amino acids. The germline V gene encodes CDR1 LNHDA and CDR2 SQIVND (reference sequence). The CDR3 region is CASSLGTANYGYTF. The CDR3 coding sequence is TGTGCCAGTAGTCTCGGGACGGCCAACTATGGCTACACCTTC.

With respect to this clonotype: A much larger clone differs from this one at a single base, so this may be a read error. The CDR3, as DNA: TGTGCTAGTGGTTTGGGAACCCGGACATATGGCTACACCTTC. This translates into CASGLGTRTYGYTF. J is TRBJ1-2 and V is TRBV12-3 or TRBV12-4; possible D gene TRBD1, 5 bases. The CDR3 loop spans 14 amino acids.

The gene calls are TRBV7-2 and TRBJ2-7; a possible D gene is TRBD2 (7 bases). Per germline, CDR1 SGHTA and CDR2 FQGNSA. The V end lost 5 bases, the J end lost 5 bases, and 16 bases lay between the germline ends. The CDR3 runs to 14 residues. CDR3 DNA sequence: TGTGCCAGCAGCGTGGCGGGGGCCCCCAACGAGCAGTACTTC. Its translation is CASSVAGAPNEQYF.